Presented here are 13 T cell receptor beta chains from one specimen sequenced in a study of T cell repertoires in cytomegalovirus infection. TCRdb fed the reads into MiXCR, producing one record per CDR3 protein. The sample records about 500,000 distinct CDR3 sequences, roughly 34% being singletons. The antigens these receptors bind are not known. This material consisted of cultured PBMCs, taken from culture after CMV antigen stimulation. These receptors came from a human donor in good health (CMV status not recorded). Some clones in this sample may be carry-over from other donors' samples.

This rearrangement joins TRBV24-1 to TRBJ2-3; D is perhaps TRBD1 or TRBD2 (5 bases each). In germline, CDR1 is KGHDR, CDR2 SFDVKD. V was shortened by 2 bases and J by 0 bases, with 11 bases between the two germline ends. This CDR3 spans 16 amino acids. This CDR3 is CATSDSGTGSTDTQYF. The CDR3 DNA is TGTGCCACCAGTGATTCCGGGACCGGCAGCACAGATACGCAGTATTTT.

J is TRBJ2-2 and V is TRBV7-8; D not certain. Germline lookup yields CDR1 SGHVS and CDR2 FQNEAQ. This CDR3 region has 12 residues. Between the trimmed V and J ends, which lost 6 bases and 6 bases, there was a span of 8 bases. The CDR3 nucleotides are TGTGCCAGCAGTCCCACGGCCGGGGAGCTGTTTTTT. This gives the protein CASSPTAGELFF.

The CDR3 nucleotides are TGTGCCAGCAGCTTACCGCGCGCAACTAATGAAAAACTGTTTTTT. It codes for CASSLPRATNEKLFF. The V and J genes are TRBV7-3 and TRBJ1-4; D is unresolved. The V gene lost 2 bases and the J gene lost 0 bases, with 7 bases spanning the gap. This CDR3 is built from 15 residues. Germline V gives CDR1 SGHTA, CDR2 FQGTGA.

The sample holds a few counts of this clonotype. The chain joins TRBV6-2 or TRBV6-3 to TRBJ2-3, with TRBD1 matching 10 bases. The V segment lost 5 bases and the J segment 1 base; nucleotides outside the gene matches: 6. The CDR3 is made up of 16 amino acids. The germline CDR1 and CDR2 sequences are MNHEY and SVGEGT. The CDR3 spells CASSRLDRGGTDTQYF. CDR3 coding DNA: TGTGCCAGCAGTCGACTGGACAGGGGGGGCACAGATACGCAGTATTTT.

The rearrangement joins TRBV20-1 to TRBJ2-7; possible D gene TRBD2, 7 bases. V shed 0 bases and J shed 3 bases, with 9 bases lying between them. Germline V gene lookup returns CDR1 DFQATT and CDR2 SNEGSKA (reference sequence). This CDR3 has 13 residues. The CDR3 loop reads CSAREGGLYEQYF. CDR3 DNA sequence: TGCAGTGCTAGAGAGGGGGGGCTCTACGAGCAGTACTTC.

In this sample, this clonotype turned up many times. A junction boundary mismatches the germline segment, possibly from a read error. The CDR3 bases are TGTGCCAGCAGCCAGGGTATGGGACTACCGGTTTTT. It yields the protein CASSQGMGLPVF. The chain links TRBV7-2 to TRBJ2-3; 7 nucleotides line up with TRBD2. Germline V gives CDR1 SGHTA, CDR2 FQGNSA. There are 12 residues in the CDR3. Based on the CDR3 plus reference TRBV7-2 and TRBJ2-3, the full variable domain is GAGVSQSPSNKVTEKGKDVELRCDPISGHTALYWYRQSLGQGLEFLIYFQGNSAPDKSGLPSDRFSAERTGGSVSTLTIQRTQQEDSAVYLCASSQGMGLPVFGPGTRLTVL.

This chain connects TRBV6-8 to TRBJ2-7; no reliable D call. Trimming shortened V by 4 bases and J by 3 bases, and 10 bases separated the two germline ends. The germline V gene encodes CDR1 MNHGY and CDR2 SAAAGT. There are 13 residues in the CDR3. In nucleotides, the CDR3 is TGTGCCAGCAGTTCCTTAAACAGCTACGAGCAGTACGTC. Protein sequence: CASSSLNSYEQYV.

This clonotype occurred many times. The chain combines TRBV20-1 with TRBJ1-5, with TRBD1 identical over 7 bases. The CDR3 loop spans 16 amino acids. After removal of 0 bases from V and 0 bases from J, the junction contained 5 bases not matched to a gene. Germline V lookup: CDR1 DFQATT, CDR2 SNEGSKA (reference sequence). The DNA for the CDR3 is TGCAGTGCTAGAGATATGCAGGGGGATAGCAATCAGCCCCAGCATTTT. Translating gives CSARDMQGDSNQPQHF.

This clonotype was seen only a few times. Its ends do not fully match the called genes, so a read error is possible. The chain employs TRBV25-1 and TRBJ2-1, with a possible D match to TRBD1 (5 bases). Per germline, CDR1 MGHDK and CDR2 SYGVNS. CDR3 length: 14 amino acids. This CDR3 is CASSFGHTYSEQFF. In DNA form, the CDR3 reads TGTGCCAGCAGTTTCGGACACACCTACAGTGAGCAGTTCTTC.

The gene calls are TRBV27 and TRBJ1-2; 8 nucleotides align to TRBD1. V lost 7 bases, J lost 2 bases, and 9 bases stayed unmatched. This CDR3 contains 15 residues. Germline V gene data show CDR1 as MNHEY and CDR2 as SMNVEV (reference sequence). CDR3 DNA: TGTGCCAGCAAACCAGGACAGGGATTCAACTATGGCTACACCTTC. It translates to CASKPGQGFNYGYTF.

The chain carries TRBV11-2 and TRBJ1-4, with a tentative D call TRBD1 (5 bases). The germline gives CDR1 SGHAT, CDR2 FQNNGV. This CDR3 has 15 amino acids. V lost 5 bases and J lost 3, with 13 bases in between. The CDR3 nucleotides are TGTGCCAGCAGCCTCCGACAGTTAGCTAATGAAAAACTGTTTTTT. This gives the protein CASSLRQLANEKLFF.

The rearrangement uses TRBV19 and TRBJ1-5; TRBD1 matches at 9 bases. The germline V gene has CDR1 LNHDA and CDR2 SQIVND (reference sequence). V lost 5 bases to trimming and J lost 4 bases; unmatched junction nucleotides: 9. The CDR3 spans 16 residues. CDR3 nucleotides: TGTGCCAGTAGTGGGGGGACAGGGTCCAGGAATCAGCCCCAGCATTTT. Protein: CASSGGTGSRNQPQHF.

The table lists this clonotype with a few counts. The chain employs TRBV19 and TRBJ2-1; D is uncertain. Looked up from germline, CDR1 is LNHDA and CDR2 is SQIVND (reference sequence). The CDR3 consists of 13 residues. With 6 bases removed from V and 8 bases from J, the gap between germline ends came to 14 bases. The CDR3 nucleotides are TGTGCCAGTAGGAAGGCGCCTGGCGATGAGCAGTTCTTC. Protein: CASRKAPGDEQFF. Combining the CDR3 with reference TRBV19 and TRBJ2-1 gives the whole variable domain DGGITQSPKYLFRKEGQNVTLSCEQNLNHDAMYWYRQDPGQGLRLIYYSQIVNDFQKGDIAEGYSVSREKKESFPLTVTSAQKNPTAFYLCASRKAPGDEQFFGPGTRLTVL.